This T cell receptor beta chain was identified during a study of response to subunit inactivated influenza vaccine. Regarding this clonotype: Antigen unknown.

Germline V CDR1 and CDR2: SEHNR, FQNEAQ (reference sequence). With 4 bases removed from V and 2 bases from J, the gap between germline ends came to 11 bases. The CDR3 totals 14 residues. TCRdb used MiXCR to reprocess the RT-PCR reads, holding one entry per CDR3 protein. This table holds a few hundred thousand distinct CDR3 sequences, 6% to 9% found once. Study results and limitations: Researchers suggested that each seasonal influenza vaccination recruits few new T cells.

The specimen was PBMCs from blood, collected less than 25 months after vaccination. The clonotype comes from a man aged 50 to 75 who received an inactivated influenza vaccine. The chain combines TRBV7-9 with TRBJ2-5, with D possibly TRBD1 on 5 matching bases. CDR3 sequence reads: CASSSQGLQETQYF. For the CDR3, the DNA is TGTGCCAGCAGCTCTCAGGGATTACAAGAGACCCAGTACTTC.